These T cell receptor beta chains were read from a single sample in a study of blood T cell repertoires in COVID-19. The protocol was immunoSEQ multiplex PCR, while the TCRdb copy is restricted to in-frame clones and leaves out a portion. The data contain about 36,000 clones, 65% to 80% of them singletons. Sequencing input: peripheral blood. The receptors originated from a man aged 55 to 70 with active COVID-19. The CDR3 runs from the conserved cysteine through the conserved F or W. D genes are given only for firm matches. The size of a clone is reported for some rows only, either as once, few or many, or as a class for expanded clones.

j_call,v_call,d_call,clone_size,cdr3_aa,cdr3_nt
TRBJ2-2,TRBV19,TRBD1,NA,CASQTGYHTGELFF,TGTGCCAGCCAGACAGGGTACCACACCGGGGAGCTGTTTTTT
TRBJ2-7,TRBV21-1,NA,once,CASSKPRRSGYEQYF,TGTGCCAGCAGCAAACCTCGCCGGAGTGGGTACGAGCAGTACTTC
TRBJ2-7,TRBV9,NA,NA,CASSVGGHGTYEQYF,TGTGCCAGCAGCGTAGGGGGACATGGAACCTACGAGCAGTACTTC
TRBJ1-2,TRBV20-1,NA,few,CSASPPSLRGYTF,TGCAGTGCTAGTCCACCTTCTCTGCGCGGCTACACCTTC
TRBJ2-3,TRBV7-8,NA,NA,CASSPTSGTDTQYF,TGTGCCAGCAGCCCGACATCGGGCACAGATACGCAGTATTTT
TRBJ1-1,TRBV6-5,NA,NA,CASSYGRVPEAFF,TGTGCCAGCAGCTACGGCCGGGTACCCGAAGCTTTCTTT
TRBJ2-3,TRBV18,NA,NA,CASSPPRALTDTQYF,TGTGCCAGCTCACCACCGAGGGCTCTCACAGATACGCAGTATTTT
TRBJ1-4,TRBV28,TRBD1,NA,CASSFGGQFNEKLFF,TGTGCCAGCAGTTTTGGGGGACAGTTTAATGAAAAACTGTTTTTT
TRBJ2-7,TRBV9,NA,NA,CASSDAPREIYEQYF,TGTGCCAGCAGCGATGCCCCCCGGGAAATCTACGAGCAGTACTTC
TRBJ1-6,TRBV7-6,NA,NA,CASSLPNSPLHF,TGTGCCAGCAGCTTACCGAATTCACCCCTCCACTTT
TRBJ2-5,TRBV27,TRBD2,NA,CASSFGLAVGETQYF,TGTGCCAGCAGCTTCGGACTAGCGGTAGGAGAGACCCAGTACTTC
TRBJ2-3,TRBV4-2,TRBD2,NA,CASSQPLRGTSGGKVSTDTQYF,TGTGCCAGCAGCCAACCTCTCAGGGGGACTAGCGGGGGCAAAGTTAGCACAGATACGCAGTATTTT
TRBJ2-1,TRBV7-2,NA,NA,CASSAEVGLAGNEQFF,TGTGCCAGCAGCGCTGAAGTTGGGCTAGCAGGCAATGAGCAGTTCTTC
TRBJ1-1,TRBV18,NA,NA,CASSPQGRGTEAFF,TGTGCCAGCTCACCACAGGGGCGGGGGACTGAAGCTTTCTTT
TRBJ2-2,TRBV10-2,NA,NA,CASSEDGGRVAGELFF,TGCGCCAGCAGTGAGGATGGAGGGAGAGTGGCCGGGGAGCTGTTTTTT
TRBJ1-1,TRBV4-1,TRBD1,NA,CASSNDRGGTEAFF,TGCGCCAGCAGCAATGACAGGGGAGGCACTGAAGCTTTCTTT
TRBJ1-3,TRBV28,TRBD1,NA,CASSSGQGVDGNTIYF,TGTGCCAGCAGTTCGGGACAGGGGGTGGACGGAAACACCATATATTTT
TRBJ2-2,TRBV5-1,TRBD1,NA,CASSLDDRAGELFF,TGCGCCAGCAGCTTGGACGACAGGGCCGGGGAGCTGTTTTTT
TRBJ1-3,TRBV4-2,NA,NA,CASSQDRFSGNTIYF,TGTGCCAGCAGCCAAGACCGGTTCTCTGGAAACACCATATATTTT
TRBJ1-6,TRBV7-2,NA,NA,CASSPYNSPLHF,TGTGCCAGCAGTCCGTATAATTCACCCCTCCACTTT
TRBJ2-2,TRBV7-2,NA,NA,CASSPRATGELFF,TGTGCCAGCAGCCCCAGGGCAACCGGGGAGCTGTTTTTT
TRBJ2-1,TRBV7-9,TRBD2,once,CASSPTGGRGNEQFF,TGTGCCAGCAGCCCGACTGGCGGGAGGGGCAATGAGCAGTTCTTC
TRBJ2-3,TRBV4-1,TRBD2,once,CASRRAGGTDTQYF,TGCGCCTCTCGAAGGGCCGGGGGGACAGATACGCAGTATTTT
TRBJ1-4,TRBV10-1,TRBD1,NA,CASSNMTGKEKLFF,TGCGCCAGCAGTAACATGACAGGGAAGGAAAAACTGTTTTTT
TRBJ1-2,TRBV3-1/TRBV3-2,TRBD1,NA,CASSAQAGTAHYGYTF,TGTGCCAGCAGCGCGCAAGCCGGGACAGCTCATTATGGCTACACCTTC
TRBJ2-1,TRBV29-1,NA,once,CSVLSRRGNEQFF,TGCAGCGTACTCTCCAGACGGGGCAATGAGCAGTTCTTC
TRBJ2-1,TRBV5-8,NA,NA,CASSLRGLGEQFF,TGTGCCAGCAGCTTGCGGGGTTTGGGTGAGCAGTTCTTC
TRBJ2-3,TRBV11-3,TRBD2,NA,CASSPRGADTQYF,TGTGCCAGCAGCCCCCGGGGGGCAGATACGCAGTATTTT
TRBJ2-2,TRBV5-4,NA,NA,CASSLRQGGGTGELFF,TGTGCCAGCAGCTTGCGGCAGGGGGGCGGCACCGGGGAGCTGTTTTTT
TRBJ1-1,TRBV5-4,NA,NA,CASRGTDSLNTEAFF,TGTGCCAGCAGAGGGACGGACAGCCTGAACACTGAAGCTTTCTTT
TRBJ1-3,TRBV5-6,TRBD1,NA,CASSPGQGAISGNTIYF,TGTGCCAGCAGCCCGGGACAGGGGGCGATCTCTGGAAACACCATATATTTT
TRBJ2-1,TRBV18,NA,NA,CASSPPSNLRFLIF,TGTGCCAGCTCACCACCGTCGAACCTTAGATTCTTGATCTTC
TRBJ2-3,TRBV6-2/TRBV6-3,NA,NA,CASSYSFERQSRADTQYF,TGTGCCAGCAGTTACTCTTTCGAGCGCCAATCTCGCGCAGATACGCAGTATTTT